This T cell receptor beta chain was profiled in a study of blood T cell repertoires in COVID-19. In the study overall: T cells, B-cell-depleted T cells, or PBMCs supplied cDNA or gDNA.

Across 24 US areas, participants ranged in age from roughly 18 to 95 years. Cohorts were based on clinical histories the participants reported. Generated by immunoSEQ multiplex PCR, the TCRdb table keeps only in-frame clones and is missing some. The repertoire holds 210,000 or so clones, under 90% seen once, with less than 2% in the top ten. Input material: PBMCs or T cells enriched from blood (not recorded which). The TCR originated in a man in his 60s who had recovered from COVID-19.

CDR3 amino acids: CASSQGTPGQPYEQYF. The CDR3 DNA reads TGTGCCAGCAGCCAAGGAACCCCGGGACAGCCCTACGAGCAGTACTTC. The rearrangement uses TRBV4-2 and TRBJ2-7; 7 nucleotides agree with TRBD1. Germline trimming cut 1 base from V and 2 bases from J; bases unmatched to any gene: 8. This CDR3 comprises 16 residues. CDR1 and CDR2 (germline): LGHNA, YNFKEQ.